The entry below describes one T cell receptor beta chain. Its specificity is unknown. This specimen comes from a study of long-term antiretroviral therapy in people with HIV. Broader study findings: Diversity measured after ART increased yet remained under transplant donor controls.

Everyone in the study who had HIV was treated in the United States. The samples comprised roughly 1-11 million cryopreserved PBMC ahead of DNA extraction. This CDR3 is 16 amino acids long. Germline lookup yields CDR1 MNHNY and CDR2 SVGAGI (reference sequence). V gave up 6 bases and J gave up 4 bases; unmatched junction bases: 6. Version v3.0 of the immunoSEQ assay was performed at survey level. Profiled with immunoSEQ multiplex PCR; TCRdb holds only in-frame clones, not every one. Counted here are some 24,000 clones, around 83% occurring once; the ten biggest clones make up approximately 5.6%. The chain employs TRBV6-6 and TRBJ2-2, with 12 positions matching TRBD1. The specimen was unsorted PBMCs, collected 0.7 years before starting antiretroviral therapy. The receptor was derived from a man aged 30 to 39 with HIV. CDR3 sequence (DNA): TGTGCCAGCAGCCCCGGGACAGGGGGCTCCACCGGGGAGCTGTTTTTT. Residues: CASSPGTGGSTGELFF.